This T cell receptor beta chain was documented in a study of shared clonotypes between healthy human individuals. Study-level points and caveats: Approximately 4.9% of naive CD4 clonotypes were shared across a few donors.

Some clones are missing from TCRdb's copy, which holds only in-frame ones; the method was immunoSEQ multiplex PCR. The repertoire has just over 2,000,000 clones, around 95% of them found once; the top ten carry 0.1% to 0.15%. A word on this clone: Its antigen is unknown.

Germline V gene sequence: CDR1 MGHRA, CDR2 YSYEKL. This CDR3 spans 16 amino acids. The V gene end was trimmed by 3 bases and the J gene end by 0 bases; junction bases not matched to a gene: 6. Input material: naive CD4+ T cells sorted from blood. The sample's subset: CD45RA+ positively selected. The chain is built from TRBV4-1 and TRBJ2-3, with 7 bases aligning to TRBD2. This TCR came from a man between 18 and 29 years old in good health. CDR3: CASSQTLAPSTDTQYF. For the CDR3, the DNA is TGCGCCAGCAGCCAGACACTAGCGCCTAGCACAGATACGCAGTATTTT.